This paragraph covers one T cell receptor (beta chain) sequence. No antigen is known for it. Using immunoSEQ multiplex PCR, the repertoire was profiled, and TCRdb retains in-frame clones only, with some absent. The sample holds some 120,000 clones, 88% seen once. Germline V CDR1 and CDR2: LGHDT, YNNKEL (reference sequence). Trimming pared 1 base from V and 7 bases from J, leaving 8 bases between. The CDR3 has 13 amino acids. The sample belongs to a study of T cell responses to AZD1222 COVID-19 vaccine. Findings and limits, study-wide: Targeting of unmutated variant regions was reportedly seen in nearly half of spike-specific TCRs.

The chain combines TRBV3-1 (or the pseudogene TRBV3-2) with TRBJ1-5; D uncertain. The origin of this receptor is an adult in good health. Sequenced here: peripheral blood, sampled on day 0 of AZD1222 vaccination. The CDR3 spells CASSQVSGQPQHF. The CDR3 region has the DNA TGTGCCAGCAGCCAAGTTTCGGGGCAGCCCCAGCATTTT.